This T cell receptor (beta chain) was found in a study of blood T cell repertoires in COVID-19 (dated by TCRdb to about 2020). Context from the whole study: The collaborator samples originated in the United States, Italy and Spain and spanned the acute and convalescent phases of COVID-19. The repertoires were released in a freely available public database meant as a resource for research on the immune response to SARS-CoV-2. The samples were drawn from two sources: the first 160 participants of the ongoing ImmuneRACE study, and 950 to 1,500 subjects contributed by 6 global collaborators. Where available, HLA class I and class II types were taken from metadata supplied by the sample provider and were not determined by assay-based typing. Subjects who had been exposed to COVID-19, were actively infected with it, or had recovered from it provided the deeply sampled blood TCRbeta repertoires that made up the dataset. Sample metadata almost always included a de-identified subject ID, COVID-19 status, age in years and sex. The prospective study material was composed of cDNA or gDNA derived from T cells, B-cell-depleted T cells, or PBMCs. Overall results and qualifications from the work: How much clinical and demographic metadata was included differed by source and by participant, and the metadata was provided uncurated.

The CDR3 starts with the cysteine, ends with the phenylalanine, and has 15 residues. Only CDR3 DNA is held: 45 bases, read in frame from base 1. Reading the germline V gene (reference sequence) gives CDR1 LGHDT and CDR2 YNNKEL. Trimming accounts for 4 bases at V and 1 base at J, while the number of junction bases matched to no gene is 7. The immunoSEQ Assay, a bias-controlled multiplex PCR, was used to amplify TCRbeta CDR3 regions from genomic DNA. Processing in the source paper ran as follows. The number of nucleated cells in each sample was estimated by amplification of reference gene primers within the assay. Sequence reads were collapsed and filtered to measure the absolute abundance of every unique TCRbeta CDR3 rearrangement. Productive Simpson clonality was computed per sample as the square root of Simpson's diversity index over productive rearrangements. This immuneACCESS table, as held by TCRdb, lists in-frame sequences with V and J called but not all clones. Of the missing ones, under half trace to an unresolved V gene in checked studies; the others have no known cause. The V and J calls and the clone size are those of that table, but D and trimming were determined from the DNA. Within this sample are about 100,000 clones, with around four fifths of them counted one time only. Less than 35% of the sample is in the top ten clones.

Whole blood was collected in K2EDTA tubes by collaborating institutions according to the institutions' own protocols. For TCRbeta analysis, collaborator samples were shipped as frozen whole blood, as isolated PBMCs, or as DNA extracted from either sample type. This clone was seen just once. Its antigen remains undetermined. No base-level quality is on record; no much larger clone is a single base apart. The sequence derives from a man in his 70s with active or convalescent COVID-19. Specimen: peripheral blood. This sequence uses TRBV3-1 (or the pseudogene TRBV3-2) and TRBJ2-7; 7 central bases correspond to TRBD2. In nucleotides, the sequence is TGTGCCAGCAGCCCCGCACCTAGCGGATCCTACGAGCAGTACTTC. This yields the protein CASSPAPSGSYEQYF.